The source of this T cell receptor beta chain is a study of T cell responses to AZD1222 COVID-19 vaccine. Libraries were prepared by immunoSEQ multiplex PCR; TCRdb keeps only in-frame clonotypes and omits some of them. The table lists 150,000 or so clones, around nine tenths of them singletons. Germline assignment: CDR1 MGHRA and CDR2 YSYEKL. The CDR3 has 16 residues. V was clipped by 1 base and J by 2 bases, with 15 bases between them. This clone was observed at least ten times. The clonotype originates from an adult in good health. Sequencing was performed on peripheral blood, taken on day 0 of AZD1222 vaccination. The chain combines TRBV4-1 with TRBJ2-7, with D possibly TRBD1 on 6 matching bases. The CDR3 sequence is CASSQGIRDNTYEQYF. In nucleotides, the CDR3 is TGCGCCAGCAGCCAAGGGATACGGGACAATACCTACGAGCAGTACTTC.